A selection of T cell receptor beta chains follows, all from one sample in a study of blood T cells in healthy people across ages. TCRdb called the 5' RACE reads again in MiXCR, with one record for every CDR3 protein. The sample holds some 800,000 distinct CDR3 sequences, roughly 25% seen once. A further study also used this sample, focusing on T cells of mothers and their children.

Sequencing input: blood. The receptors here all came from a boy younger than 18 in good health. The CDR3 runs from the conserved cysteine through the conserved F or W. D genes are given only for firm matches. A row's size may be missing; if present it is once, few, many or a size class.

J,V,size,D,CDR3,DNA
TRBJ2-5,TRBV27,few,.,CASSSSWGNSEGETQYF,TGCGCCAGCAGTTCTTCCTGGGGAAACAGCGAGGGGGAGACCCAGTACTTC
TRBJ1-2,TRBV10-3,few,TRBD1,CAISESKGQLIYGYTF,TGTGCCATCAGTGAGTCGAAGGGACAGCTAATCTATGGCTACACCTTC
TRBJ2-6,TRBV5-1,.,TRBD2,CTSSLVAGTGANVLTF,TGCACCAGCAGCTTGGTAGCGGGCACTGGGGCCAACGTCCTGACTTTC
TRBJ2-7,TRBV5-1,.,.,CASSPGRLVRPYEQYF,TGCGCCAGCAGCCCTGGGCGACTAGTGCGGCCTTACGAGCAGTACTTC
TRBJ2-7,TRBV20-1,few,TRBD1,CSALDRDSYEQYF,TGCAGTGCTCTTGACAGGGACTCCTACGAGCAGTACTTC
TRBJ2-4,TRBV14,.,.,CASSQEKTTAGIQYF,TGTGCCAGCAGCCAAGAGAAAACCACCGCGGGTATTCAGTACTTC
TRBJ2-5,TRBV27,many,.,CASSLDRLETQYF,TGTGCCAGCAGTTTAGACAGACTGGAGACCCAGTACTTC
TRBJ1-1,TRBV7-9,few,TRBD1,CASNDRGLDTEAFF,TGTGCCAGCAACGACAGGGGGCTGGACACTGAAGCTTTCTTT
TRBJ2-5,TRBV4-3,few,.,CASSQFRTALETQYF,TGCGCCAGCAGCCAATTCCGGACGGCACTAGAGACCCAGTACTTC
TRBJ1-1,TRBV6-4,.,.,CASSEGWGTEAFF,TGTGCCAGCAGTGAGGGTTGGGGCACTGAAGCTTTCTTT
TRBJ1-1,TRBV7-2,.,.,CASGVGRNEAFF,TGTGCCAGCGGGGTGGGCCGGAATGAAGCTTTCTTT
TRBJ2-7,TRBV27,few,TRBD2,CASSRTRGDEQYF,TGTGCCAGCAGTCGGACTAGAGGAGACGAGCAGTACTTC
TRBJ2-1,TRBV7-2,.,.,CASSLALSAYNEQFF,TGTGCCAGCAGCTTAGCTCTCAGCGCCTACAATGAGCAGTTCTTC
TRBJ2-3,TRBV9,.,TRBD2,CASSVAAGGPLDTQYF,TGTGCCAGCAGCGTAGCGGCGGGAGGGCCCTTAGATACGCAGTATTTT
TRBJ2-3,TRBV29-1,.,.,CSVEDSPNTQYF,TGCAGCGTTGAAGACTCACCCAATACGCAGTATTTT
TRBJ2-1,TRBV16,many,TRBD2,CASSEGLAAYNEQFF,TGTGCCAGCAGCGAGGGACTAGCGGCCTACAATGAGCAGTTCTTC
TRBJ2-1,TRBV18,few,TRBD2,CASSGALLALSSYNEQFF,TGTGCCAGCTCAGGGGCGCTACTAGCGTTGAGCTCCTACAATGAGCAGTTCTTC
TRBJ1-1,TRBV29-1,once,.,CSARDGLVNTEAFF,TGCAGCGCCCGGGACGGGCTGGTGAACACTGAAGCTTTCTTT
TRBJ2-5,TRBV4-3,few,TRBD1,CASSPDGTGAGWETQYF,TGCGCCAGCAGCCCTGACGGGACAGGGGCGGGTTGGGAGACCCAGTACTTC
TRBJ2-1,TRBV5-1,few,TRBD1,CASSLMGQGINEQFF,TGCGCCAGCAGCTTGATGGGACAGGGGATCAATGAGCAGTTCTTC
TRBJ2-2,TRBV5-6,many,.,CASSLGGPGELFF,TGTGCCAGCAGCTTGGGAGGCCCCGGGGAGCTGTTTTTT
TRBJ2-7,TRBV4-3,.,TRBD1,CASSPDRARRYEQYF,TGCGCCAGCAGCCCGGACAGGGCACGCAGATACGAGCAGTACTTC
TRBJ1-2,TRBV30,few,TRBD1,CAWSAGGHHGYTF,TGTGCCTGGAGCGCAGGGGGCCACCATGGCTACACCTTC
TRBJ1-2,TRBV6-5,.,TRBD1,CASSYVGTVNYGYTF,TGTGCCAGCAGTTACGTCGGGACAGTGAACTATGGCTACACCTTC
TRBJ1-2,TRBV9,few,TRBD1,CASSQPNRGAYTF,TGTGCCAGCAGCCAACCCAACAGGGGTGCCTACACCTTC
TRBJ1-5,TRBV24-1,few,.,CATSDDGGADNQPQHF,TGTGCCACCAGTGATGATGGAGGGGCGGACAATCAGCCCCAGCATTTT
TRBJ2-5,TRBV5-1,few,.,CASSLWGPTLETQYF,TGCGCCAGCAGCTTGTGGGGGCCCACCTTAGAGACCCAGTACTTC
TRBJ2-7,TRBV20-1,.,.,CSADLLGRAESYEQYF,TGCAGTGCTGACCTACTAGGGCGCGCGGAGTCCTACGAGCAGTACTTC
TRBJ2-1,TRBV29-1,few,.,CSVEIAIRGEQFF,TGCAGCGTTGAAATAGCGATTCGGGGTGAGCAGTTCTTC
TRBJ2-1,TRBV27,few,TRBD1,CASSWTGSRDEQFF,TGTGCCAGCAGTTGGACAGGGAGTAGGGATGAGCAGTTCTTC
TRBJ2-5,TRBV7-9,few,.,CASSPLSYQETQYF,TGTGCCAGCAGCCCATTATCGTACCAAGAGACCCAGTACTTC
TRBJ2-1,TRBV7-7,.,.,CASSRNGGAYNEQFF,TGTGCTAGCAGCCGAAATGGCGGAGCCTACAATGAGCAGTTCTTC
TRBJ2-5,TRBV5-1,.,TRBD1,CASSPQGAWGEQYF,TGCGCCAGCAGCCCCCAGGGGGCTTGGGGGGAGCAGTACTTC
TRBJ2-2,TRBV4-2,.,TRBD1,CASSQETGHVGDTGELFF,TGTGCCAGCAGCCAAGAGACAGGGCATGTTGGGGACACCGGGGAGCTGTTTTTT
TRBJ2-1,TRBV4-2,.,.,CASSQEIGGDSYNEQFF,TGTGCCAGCAGCCAAGAGATCGGAGGGGACTCCTACAATGAGCAGTTCTTC
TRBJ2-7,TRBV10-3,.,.,CAIRTDMTYEQYF,TGTGCCATCCGGACGGACATGACCTACGAGCAGTACTTC
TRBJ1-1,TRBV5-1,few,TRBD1,CASSPRTGQRNTEAFF,TGCGCCAGCAGCCCTCGGACAGGGCAAAGGAACACTGAAGCTTTCTTT
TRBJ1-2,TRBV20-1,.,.,CSATFGSGYGYTF,TGCAGTGCTACATTTGGCAGTGGCTATGGCTACACCTTC
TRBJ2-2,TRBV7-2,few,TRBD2,CASTGLADTGELFF,TGTGCCAGCACGGGACTAGCGGACACCGGGGAGCTGTTTTTT
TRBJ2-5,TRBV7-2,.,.,CASSLGLTVETQYF,TGTGCCAGCAGCTTAGGTTTGACCGTCGAGACCCAGTACTTC
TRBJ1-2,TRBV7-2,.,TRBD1,CASSEYRGQLHGYTF,TGTGCCAGCAGCGAATACAGGGGGCAACTGCATGGCTACACCTTC
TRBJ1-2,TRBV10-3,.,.,CAISDGGGYGYTF,TGTGCCATCAGTGATGGCGGGGGCTATGGCTACACCTTC
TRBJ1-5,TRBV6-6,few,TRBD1,CASSPTTGLEDQPQHF,TGTGCCAGCAGCCCCACGACAGGGCTTGAGGATCAGCCCCAGCATTTT
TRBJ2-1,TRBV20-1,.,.,CSARRASYEQFF,TGCAGTGCTAGAAGGGCATCGTATGAGCAGTTCTTC
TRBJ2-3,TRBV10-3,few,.,CAISESIGGDTQYF,TGTGCCATCAGTGAGTCGATTGGCGGAGATACGCAGTATTTT
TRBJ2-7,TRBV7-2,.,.,CASSFDSTQYF,TGTGCCAGCAGCTTCGACTCCACTCAGTACTTC
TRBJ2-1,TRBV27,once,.,CATQIRPSSYNEQFF,TGTGCCACCCAGATAAGACCGAGCTCCTACAATGAGCAGTTCTTC
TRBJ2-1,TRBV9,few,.,CASSVGRTANEQFF,TGTGCCAGCAGCGTAGGTCGGACCGCAAATGAGCAGTTCTTC
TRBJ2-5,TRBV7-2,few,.,CASGLWGEKGETQYF,TGTGCCAGCGGCTTATGGGGGGAGAAGGGAGAGACCCAGTACTTC
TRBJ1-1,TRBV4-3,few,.,CASSQDQVLNTEAFF,TGCGCCAGCAGCCAAGATCAAGTATTGAACACTGAAGCTTTCTTT